What follows is one T cell receptor beta chain and its context. Its antigen is still unknown. Profiled with immunoSEQ multiplex PCR; TCRdb holds only in-frame clones, not every one. Of tens of thousands of clones listed, about 91% are singletons. CDR1 is GTSNPN, CDR2 SVGIG, per germline (reference sequence). V lost 4 bases and J 4 bases, leaving 14 bases between the germline ends. This CDR3 has 13 residues. This specimen belongs to a study of graft-versus-host responses after intestinal transplantation. Whole-study results and caveats: Some patients had graft-donor T cell macrochimerism. In their allografts, the ratios of graft-versus-host to host-versus-graft T cell clones were high.

This specimen consisted of unstimulated CD8+ T cells sorted from spleen or lymph node cells, obtained before intestinal transplant. The receptor was derived from a human donor who received an intestinal transplant. The chain has TRBV30 and TRBJ2-7; D perhaps matches TRBD1 (6 bases). The CDR3, as DNA: TGTGCCTGGACCCCCGGGACAACGTACGAGCAGTACTTC. It translates to CAWTPGTTYEQYF.